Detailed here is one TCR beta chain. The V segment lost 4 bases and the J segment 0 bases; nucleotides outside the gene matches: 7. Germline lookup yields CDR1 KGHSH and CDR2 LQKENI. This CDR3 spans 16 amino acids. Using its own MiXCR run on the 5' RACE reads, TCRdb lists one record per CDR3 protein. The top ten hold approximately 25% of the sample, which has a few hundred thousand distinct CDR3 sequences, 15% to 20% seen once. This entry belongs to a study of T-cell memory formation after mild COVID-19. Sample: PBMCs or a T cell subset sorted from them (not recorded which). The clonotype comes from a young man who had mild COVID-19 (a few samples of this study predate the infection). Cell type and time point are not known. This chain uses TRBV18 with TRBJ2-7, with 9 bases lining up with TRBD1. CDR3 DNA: TGTGCCAGCTCACGACTGGACAGGGGCAACTCCTACGAGCAGTACTTC. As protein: CASSRLDRGNSYEQYF. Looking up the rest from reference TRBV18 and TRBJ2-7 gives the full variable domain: NAGVMQNPRHLVRRRGQEARLRCSPMKGHSHVYWYRQLPEEGLKFMVYLQKENIIDESGMPKERFSAEFPKEGPSILRIQQVVRGDSAAYFCASSRLDRGNSYEQYFGPGTRLTVT.